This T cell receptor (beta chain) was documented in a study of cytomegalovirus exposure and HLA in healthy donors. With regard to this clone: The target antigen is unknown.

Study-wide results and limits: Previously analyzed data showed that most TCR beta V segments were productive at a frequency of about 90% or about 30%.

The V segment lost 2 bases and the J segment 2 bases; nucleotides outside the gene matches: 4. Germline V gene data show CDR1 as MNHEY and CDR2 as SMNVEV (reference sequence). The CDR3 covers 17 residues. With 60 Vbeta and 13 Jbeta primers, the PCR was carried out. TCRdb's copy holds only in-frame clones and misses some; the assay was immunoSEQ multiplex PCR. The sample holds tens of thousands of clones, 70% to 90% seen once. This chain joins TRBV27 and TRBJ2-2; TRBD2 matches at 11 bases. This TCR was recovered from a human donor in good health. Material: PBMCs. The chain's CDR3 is CASSLLTSGANTGELFF. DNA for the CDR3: TGTGCCAGCAGTTTACTGACTAGCGGGGCCAACACCGGGGAGCTGTTTTTT.